This T cell receptor beta chain was sequenced during a study of T cells in Graves' hyperthyroidism and ophthalmopathy. Using RNA transcripts as the source, TCR beta CDR3 regions were amplified. HTBI primers were the set used in a first-round RT-PCR of the TCR CDR3. TCRdb independently ran MiXCR on the multiplex PCR reads; one entry per CDR3 protein. The top ten hold approximately 5.3% of the sample, which has approximately 410,000 distinct CDR3 sequences, approximately 13% seen once. Study observations and caveats: Most thyroid clonotypes expanded above 0.001 were also detected in blood.

This clonotype was observed at least ten times. Its cognate antigen is unknown. A lack of ophthalmopathy progression within 18 months defined stable Graves' hyperthyroidism. Every diagnosis used clinical symptoms, serum thyroxine and TRAb, thyroid ultrasound and orbital computed tomography. Looked up from germline, CDR1 is MGHDK and CDR2 is SYGVNS. The CDR3 sequence is 14 residues long. The ends were cut back, 2 bases at V and 8 bases at J, with 15 bases in the middle. Source material: blood. The rearrangement links TRBV25-1 to TRBJ1-2; D is unresolved. This sequence was found in a woman aged 18 to 35 with Graves' hyperthyroidism. The CDR3 is CASSESKGFRGYTF. The CDR3, as DNA: TGTGCCAGCAGTGAAAGTAAAGGGTTCAGAGGCTACACCTTC.